The subject of this entry is one T cell receptor beta chain. With V trimmed by 5 bases and J by 5 bases, 8 bases remained unmatched. Looked up from germline, CDR1 is MNHEY and CDR2 is SVGAGI. The CDR3 totals 14 residues. Autopsy tissues spanned esophagus to rectum, liver, skin, and lymphoid organs including spleen. The sample originates from a study of tissue T cells after allogeneic stem cell transplantation. Sequenced by immunoSEQ multiplex PCR; TCRdb stores in-frame clones only, minus some. Of 20,000 to 30,000 clones listed, less than 85% are singletons. The chain is built from TRBV6-5 and TRBJ1-1; 7 bases are shared with TRBD1. The sample consisted of tissue from the ileum, taken at autopsy. The source of this sequence is an older female donor with lung cancer. The CDR3 here is CASSLDRAGTEAFF. The DNA of the CDR3 is TGTGCCAGCAGTCTCGACAGGGCAGGGACTGAAGCTTTCTTT.